Sequencing of this TCR beta chain was carried out in a study of T cell repertoires in cytomegalovirus infection. Germline CDR1 MNHEY, CDR2 SVGEGT. There are 16 residues in the CDR3. The V and J ends lost 2 bases and 6 bases, in that order; junction bases with no gene match: 3. TCRdb re-derived calls from the reads in MiXCR, one entry per CDR3 protein. The sample shows around 550,000 distinct CDR3 sequences, around 27% of them seen only once. The TCR was taken from a human donor in good health (CMV status not recorded). Some clones in this sample may be carry-over from other donors' samples. What was sequenced was PBMCs. V and J are TRBV6-2 or TRBV6-3 and TRBJ2-1; TRBD2 agrees at 14 bases. The CDR3 DNA is TGTGCCAGCAGTTACCTGACTAGCGGGAGGGCCAATGAGCAGTTCTTC. Translation: CASSYLTSGRANEQFF.